The rows below give T cell receptor beta chains drawn from one sample of a study of T cell changes during pregnancy in multiple sclerosis. Data came from immunoSEQ multiplex PCR; TCRdb stores just in-frame clones and leaves some out. The sample lists nearly 40,000 clones, about 90% seen once, with less than 0.8% in the top ten. The material was CD4+ T cells from peripheral blood mononuclear cells, obtained in the third trimester of pregnancy. These receptors came from a female donor with multiple sclerosis, enrolled in a pregnancy study. Each CDR3 is given with its conserved first and last residue. A D gene is named only where the DNA matches it firmly. Rows may omit the clone size; those that give it use once, few, many or a size class.

d_call clone_size j_call v_call cdr3_nt cdr3_aa
TRBD2 NA TRBJ2-1 TRBV7-2 TGTGCCAGCACCAAAAATAGCGGGAGCTCCTACAATGAGCAGTTCTTC CASTKNSGSSYNEQFF
NA NA TRBJ1-5 TRBV19 TGTGCCAGTAGTATTAAAGCTCAGCCCCAGCATTTT CASSIKAQPQHF
NA NA TRBJ1-1 TRBV6-5 TGTGCCAGCAGCGACCCATCGGGGGTACGGACTGAAGCTTTCTTT CASSDPSGVRTEAFF
TRBD1 NA TRBJ2-7 TRBV6-5 TGTGCCAGCAGTTTGACAGGGGATAAATACGAGCAGTACTTC CASSLTGDKYEQYF
NA NA TRBJ2-3 TRBV19 TGTGCCAGTAGTATTGCTTACGACACGTACACAGATACGCAGTATTTT CASSIAYDTYTDTQYF
NA NA TRBJ2-6 TRBV5-1 TGCGCCAGCAGCTCGTATACTGGGGCCAACGTCCTGACTTTC CASSSYTGANVLTF
NA NA TRBJ1-1 TRBV5-1 TGCGCCAGCAGCACAGGGCCCAACACTGAAGCTTTCTTT CASSTGPNTEAFF
TRBD1 NA TRBJ2-2 TRBV14 TGTGCCAGCAGCCAAGATTTGACGGCAGGGGGCGGGGAGCTGTTTTTT CASSQDLTAGGGELFF
TRBD2 NA TRBJ2-1 TRBV5-1 TGCGCCAGCAGCCCCGAGGGCGGGAGCCCCAATGAGCAGTTCTTC CASSPEGGSPNEQFF
TRBD2 NA TRBJ2-2 TRBV2 TGTGCCAGCAGAAGACTAGCGGGAGACACCGGGGAGCTGTTTTTT CASRRLAGDTGELFF
NA NA TRBJ1-1 TRBV6-1 TGTGCCAGCAGTGAATATCACGGGATCTTGAACACTGAAGCTTTCTTT CASSEYHGILNTEAFF
TRBD2 NA TRBJ2-1 TRBV7-9 TGTGCCAGCAGCGGACTAGCGGGCTCCGCCCAGTTCTTC CASSGLAGSAQFF
NA NA TRBJ1-2 TRBV7-2 TGTGCCAGCAGCTTAGGTCCGGGGACTGACTATGGCTACACCTTC CASSLGPGTDYGYTF
TRBD1 once TRBJ2-7 TRBV10-3 TGTGCCATCAGTGGAAAAACCCGGGACAGGGGCGGCTACGAGCAGTACTTC CAISGKTRDRGGYEQYF
TRBD2 once TRBJ2-3 TRBV2 TGTGCCAGCACTAGCGGGACCCCGGATACGCAGTATTTT CASTSGTPDTQYF
NA NA TRBJ1-1 TRBV12-5 TGTGCTAGTGGTTTGGGAACAGGGCGCGACATGAACACTGAAGCTTTCTTT CASGLGTGRDMNTEAFF
TRBD2 few TRBJ2-7 TRBV7-2 TGTGCCAGCAGCTCCGCTAGCGGGCGTGAGCAGTACTTC CASSSASGREQYF
TRBD2 once TRBJ2-7 TRBV5-4 TGTGCCAGCAGCACAGGGACTAGCGGAGAGCAGTACTTC CASSTGTSGEQYF
NA NA TRBJ1-2 TRBV7-9 TGTGCCAGCAGCTTAGTCGGCAGGGGCTACACCTTC CASSLVGRGYTF
TRBD2 NA TRBJ2-7 TRBV6-1 TGTGCCAGCAGTGTCACTAGCGGCGAGCAGTACTTC CASSVTSGEQYF
TRBD2 NA TRBJ2-1 TRBV5-1 TGCGCCAGCAGCTTGTTGTCTAGCGGAAACAATGAGCAGTTCTTC CASSLLSSGNNEQFF
NA NA TRBJ2-5 TRBV18 TGTGCCAGCTCACCAGCGGGGCAAGAGACCCAGTACTTC CASSPAGQETQYF
NA medium-sized TRBJ1-4 TRBV30 TGTGCCTGGAGTGTACTGAAAGAAAAACTGTTTTTT CAWSVLKEKLFF
NA NA TRBJ1-5 TRBV27 TGTGCCAGCAGTTTTTATAGCAATCAGCCCCAGCATTTT CASSFYSNQPQHF
NA once TRBJ2-3 TRBV6-6 TGTGCCAGCAGTCAACACGGACAGAGCACAGATACGCAGTATTTT CASSQHGQSTDTQYF
NA NA TRBJ1-1 TRBV5-1 TGCGCCAGCAGCGCAGCAGGAAGTCAAGAAGCTTTCTTT CASSAAGSQEAFF